These 17 T cell receptor beta chains were sequenced from one sample in a study of blood T cell repertoires in COVID-19. The repertoire was sequenced with immunoSEQ multiplex PCR; TCRdb's copy has only in-frame clones and lacks some. The sample includes about 70,000 clones, roughly four fifths of them seen just once. Material: peripheral blood. These TCRs come from a woman aged 80 or over with acute or convalescent COVID-19.

The J gene is TRBJ2-3, the V gene TRBV29-1, with D possibly being TRBD2 (6 bases). The ends were cut back, 5 bases at V and 2 bases at J, with 23 bases in the middle. The CDR3 is 17 residues long. Germline V gene lookup returns CDR1 SQVTM and CDR2 ANQGSEA. The CDR3 DNA reads as TGCAGCGTTTGTGCTCTCTCACGGGGCGGGGACACAGATACGCAGTATTTT. Protein: CSVCALSRGGDTDTQYF.

This rearrangement joins TRBV27 to TRBJ1-5, with TRBD1 identical over 10 bases. The length of the CDR3 is 14 residues. Germline V CDR1 and CDR2: MNHEY, SMNVEV (reference sequence). V gave up 6 bases and J gave up 6 bases; unmatched junction bases: 5. DNA of the CDR3: TGTGCCAGCAGACGACAGGGGGCAGGTCAGCCCCAGCATTTT. It is translated as CASRRQGAGQPQHF.

In regard to this clone: This CDR3 is also generated by other DNA sequences in the sample. The chain links TRBV6-5 to TRBJ1-5; 10 bases are shared with TRBD1. This CDR3 region has 15 residues. Trimming at V came to 9 bases and at J to 0 bases, leaving 5 bases not matched to a gene. CDR1 is MNHEY, CDR2 SVGAGI, per germline. The CDR3 sequence is CASYRDRGSNQPQHF. DNA for the CDR3: TGTGCCAGTTACCGGGACAGGGGTAGCAATCAGCCCCAGCATTTT.

The CDR3 sequence: CASGPGNTEAFF. CDR3 nucleotides: TGCGCCAGCGGCCCGGGTAACACTGAAGCTTTCTTT. The gene calls are TRBV10-2 and TRBJ1-1; no definite D call. Germline V lookup: CDR1 WSHSY, CDR2 SAAADI. V lost 8 bases to trimming and J lost 2 bases, with 9 bases between them. The CDR3 is 12 residues long.

The chain employs TRBV6-5 and TRBJ1-4; TRBD1 matches at 7 bases. The CDR3 sequence is 15 residues long. V gave up 9 bases and J gave up 2 bases; unmatched junction bases: 9. Germline-derived CDR1 and CDR2 are MNHEY and SVGAGI. CDR3: CASLQGFSTNEKLFF. CDR3 DNA: TGTGCCAGTTTACAGGGGTTTTCCACTAATGAAAAACTGTTTTTT.

The rearrangement joins TRBV19 to TRBJ1-6, with D perhaps matching TRBD1 (6 bases). Germline V CDR1 and CDR2: LNHDA, SQIVND (reference sequence). Trimming shortened V by 4 bases and J by 9 bases, and 10 bases separated the two germline ends. This CDR3 is 13 amino acids long. CDR3 nucleotides: TGTGCCAGTAGTACCGGGACACCTTCACCCCTCCACTTT. Residues: CASSTGTPSPLHF.

This chain connects TRBV6-5 to TRBJ1-2, with TRBD1 as a possible D gene (6 bases). Germline values: CDR1 MNHEY, CDR2 SVGAGI. CDR3 length: 16 amino acids. Deletions cut 0 bases from V and 7 bases from J, with 18 bases between. CDR3 loop: CASSYSGGQGRVGYTF. In DNA, the CDR3 is TGTGCCAGCAGTTACTCGGGGGGGCAGGGAAGGGTTGGCTACACCTTC.

The chain uses TRBV30 and TRBJ1-2; D not certain. Trimming left V 1 base short and J 3 bases short, with 6 bases between. The germline V gene has CDR1 GTSNPN and CDR2 SVGIG (reference sequence). CDR3 length equals 12 residues. As DNA, the CDR3 is TGTGCCTGGAGTGATAGTGACTATGGCTACACCTTC. Residues: CAWSDSDYGYTF.

This chain links TRBV27 with TRBJ2-3; D unclear. CDR1 and CDR2 (germline): MNHEY, SMNVEV (reference sequence). The CDR3 runs 14 residues. Trimming stripped 3 bases from V and 0 bases from J, with 7 bases between. CDR3 residues: CASSLRYSTDTQYF. DNA for the CDR3: TGTGCCAGCAGTTTGCGTTATAGCACAGATACGCAGTATTTT.

This rearrangement joins TRBV5-1 to TRBJ2-3; 7 bases match TRBD2. The CDR3 consists of 15 residues. Germline V gene lookup returns CDR1 SGHRS and CDR2 YFSETQ. The J segment lost 1 base and the V segment lost 2 bases, leaving 4 bases of the junction unmatched. Here the CDR3 DNA reads TGCGCCAGCAGCTTAGCGGGGCTTGGCACAGATACGCAGTATTTT. Protein product: CASSLAGLGTDTQYF.

This chain uses TRBV5-1 with TRBJ2-5; 11 bases align to TRBD2. The germline gives CDR1 SGHRS, CDR2 YFSETQ. The CDR3 contains 15 residues. The junction had 7 bases not matched to a gene; V was cut back by 4 bases and J by 5 bases. CDR3 sequence reads: CASSISGGAEETQYF. CDR3 bases: TGCGCCAGCAGCATTAGCGGGGGGGCCGAGGAGACCCAGTACTTC.

V usage is TRBV2 and J usage is TRBJ1-5; TRBD1 agrees at 9 bases. The CDR3 has 17 residues. Trimming at V came to 6 bases and at J to 0 bases, leaving 9 bases not matched to a gene. In germline, CDR1 is SNHLY, CDR2 FYNNEI. The CDR3 sequence: CASRQGQGLYSNQPQHF. CDR3 nucleotide sequence: TGTGCCAGCAGGCAGGGACAGGGCCTTTATAGCAATCAGCCCCAGCATTTT.

The genes are TRBV6-1 and TRBJ1-2; 9 positions agree with TRBD1. The CDR3 length is 15 residues. Germline V gene data show CDR1 as MNHNS and CDR2 as SASEGT. V shed 1 base, J shed 7 bases, and the junction held 7 bases outside the gene matches. CDR3 coding DNA: TGTGCCAGCAGTGAAGAGGGACAGGGAGTGGCTGGCTACACCTTC. This sequence encodes CASSEEGQGVAGYTF.

The chain has TRBV6-1 and TRBJ1-5; 8 nucleotides agree with TRBD1. With 3 bases clipped from V and 4 bases from J, the junction kept 8 bases outside the gene matches. CDR3 length: 16 residues. From germline, CDR1 is MNHNS and CDR2 SASEGT. CDR3: CASSETGVHTNQPQHF. The CDR3, as DNA: TGTGCCAGCAGTGAGACAGGGGTTCATACAAATCAGCCCCAGCATTTT.

The V call is TRBV29-1, the J call TRBJ2-7; perhaps TRBD1 as D (6 bases). Germline assignment: CDR1 SQVTM and CDR2 ANQGSEA. This CDR3 is 14 amino acids long. V shed 4 bases and J shed 4 bases, with 17 bases lying between them. CDR3 DNA: TGCAGCGTTGGGGGCAGGGGTAACTCTTACGAGCAGTACTTC. As protein: CSVGGRGNSYEQYF.

CDR3 in DNA: TGTGCCAGCAGTGAATTGCGGGGGGGACCCACAGATACGCAGTATTTT. It yields the protein CASSELRGGPTDTQYF. This chain connects TRBV6-1 to TRBJ2-3, with 9 bases that match TRBD2. Unmatched junction bases numbered 5, after V lost 2 bases and J lost 2 bases. In germline, CDR1 is MNHNS, CDR2 SASEGT. CDR3 length: 16 amino acids.

The chain couples TRBV5-1 to TRBJ2-1, with a tentative D call TRBD1 (5 bases). Germline assignment: CDR1 SGHRS and CDR2 YFSETQ. This CDR3 is built from 12 residues. V shed 3 bases and J shed 6 bases, with 7 bases lying between them. The CDR3 DNA is TGCGCCAGCAGCTATGACAGCAATGAGCAGTTCTTC. The encoded protein is CASSYDSNEQFF.